This T cell receptor beta chain was documented in a study of cytotoxic CD8 clonotypes in ibrutinib-treated CLL (dated by TCRdb to the early 2020s). Looking at the study overall: The cohort included some 14 treatment-naive and fewer than 12 relapsed/refractory patients; around 17 were IGHV unmutated. On average, each sample yielded hundreds of thousands of productive templates and over 90,000 productive rearrangements. All remission and progressive disease samples were collected while patients were still receiving ibrutinib. Of the 90 or so participants in the trial, about two dozen had longitudinal samples available. Response samples were obtained after a median of around eleven months of treatment, with a range of roughly 6 to 40 months. Responses were partial in some 24 patients and complete in 2; after median approximately 5.5 years follow-up, about 15 stayed in remission and about twelve progressed. Cryopreserved peripheral blood mononuclear cells were collected before treatment, at response, and at either disease progression or sustained remission.

Per the publication, the time point label means: about 11 months on ibrutinib. Around 2 micrograms of genomic DNA were extracted from cryopreserved PBMCs for TCR beta library preparation. Longitudinal blood samples from CLL patients receiving ibrutinib monotherapy were subjected to high-throughput TCR beta sequencing. The patients took part in an open-label, single-center phase 2 trial of ibrutinib monotherapy. Overall study outcomes, separate from this receptor: Sampling times were not matched between patients in sustained remission and patients whose disease was progressing, and lymph node repertoires were not examined. Clonality increased at ibrutinib response, stayed stable in sustained remission, and fell back toward baseline at progression. At baseline, clonality was higher than in age-matched healthy donors and showed a strong correlation with circulating CD8+ T-cell counts. Public clonotypes were rare and either shrank or stayed stable during treatment, and the rise in clonality at ibrutinib response reflected expansion of private clonotypes.

A MiSeq instrument was used for deep resolution sequencing, which targeted depths ranging from 1 in 1 million up to 1 in 200,000 T cells, with coverage averaging 10x for each clonotype. TCR beta libraries were generated with the immunoSEQ hsTCRB Kit. As for the original processing: The data were analyzed with ImmunoSEQ Analyzer and ImmunoSEQ Data Assistant, and V, D and J gene assignments followed IMGT definitions. Clonality, which ranges from 0 to 1, was calculated by subtracting the normalized Shannon entropy of productive rearrangement frequencies from one. Only overrepresented clonotypes making up at least 0.05% of the repertoire of each patient were included in the public clonotype analysis. Some twelve age-matched healthy donor repertoires from immuneACCESS were used as controls for clonality. Held by TCRdb, this immuneACCESS table contains in-frame sequences only and omits some clones. Under half of the omission traces to an unresolved V gene where checked; the cause of the rest is unknown. V, J and clone size were drawn from that table, and D and trimming were deduced from the DNA. This sample lists roughly 220,000 clones; 70% to 75% were detected once. The top ten clones comprise 5.5% to 7% of the sample.

The table lists this clone with a few counts. Its recognized antigen is unknown. Qualities for individual bases were not recorded, and no much larger clone is one base off. The CDR3 goes from the cysteine to the phenylalanine over 16 residues. This entry keeps only the CDR3 DNA: 48 bases, framed from base 1. As encoded in the germline V gene, CDR1 is SGHVS while CDR2 is FQNEAQ. V was cut back by 4 bases and J by 3 bases, leaving a gap of 17 bases between them. The sample was PBMCs, taken after 12 months of ibrutinib treatment. The sequence came from a human donor with chronic lymphocytic leukemia. The chain couples TRBV7-8 to TRBJ2-3, with a weak D call of TRBD2 (5 bases match). The CDR3 is CASSSYTGTRTDTQYF. The DNA reads as follows: TGTGCCAGCAGCTCATACACGGGAACAAGGACAGATACGCAGTATTTT.